What follows are 29 T cell receptor beta chains derived from one specimen sequenced in a study of T cells in Graves' hyperthyroidism and ophthalmopathy (dated by TCRdb to the late 2010s). Preparation of the library involved multiplex PCR. The sequencer listed for this sample is Illumina HiSeq 2000. TCR beta CDR3 regions were amplified from RNA transcripts. A first-round RT-PCR of the TCR CDR3 used the HTBI primer set with the Qiagen OneStep RT-PCR kit. TCRdb reworked the public reads: Q25 trimming with fastp, MiXCR clone assembly, productive beta chains retained. Every entry covers one CDR3 protein and lists the most common genes and DNA from its rows. This sample lists around 360,000 distinct CDR3 sequences; roughly 15% were detected once. Around 20% of the sample is taken by the ten largest. Sample: blood. The receptors come from a woman aged 55-70 years with Graves' ophthalmopathy.

This clonotype was counted ten times or more. This sequence joins TRBV19 and TRBJ1-1; D possibly corresponds to TRBD1 (5 bases). V gave up 6 bases and J gave up 0 bases, with 11 bases separating them. This CDR3 contains 14 residues. Germline values: CDR1 LNHDA, CDR2 SQIVND (reference sequence). Here the CDR3 DNA reads TGTGCCAGTAGGGCCGAGGGGCTGAACACTGAAGCTTTCTTT. It is translated as CASRAEGLNTEAFF. The full variable domain, its missing parts supplied by reference TRBV19 and TRBJ1-1, is DGGITQSPKYLFRKEGQNVTLSCEQNLNHDAMYWYRQDPGQGLRLIYYSQIVNDFQKGDIAEGYSVSREKKESFPLTVTSAQKNPTAFYLCASRAEGLNTEAFFGQGTRLTVV.

The table lists this clonotype with a few counts. The chain combines TRBV28 with TRBJ1-1; D unresolved. CDR3 length: 13 amino acids. The germline V gene has CDR1 MDHEN and CDR2 SYDVKM. The V end was cut by 3 bases, the J end by 2 bases, with 7 bases between. The DNA of the CDR3 is TGTGCCAGCAGTTTCAAGGGTAACACTGAAGCTTTCTTT. Translated, it gives CASSFKGNTEAFF.

This clonotype was counted at least ten times. V usage is TRBV18 and J usage is TRBJ1-1; unclear D gene. The germline V gene has CDR1 KGHSH and CDR2 LQKENI. Trimming took 0 bases from V and 0 from J, leaving 5 bases between them. The CDR3 is 14 residues long. CDR3 sequence (DNA): TGTGCCAGCTCACCACCGGGGATGAACACTGAAGCTTTCTTT. Translating it yields CASSPPGMNTEAFF.

This clonotype has a count of ten or more. CDR3 coding DNA: TGCGCCAGCAGCTTTAATTCGAATCCCACAGATACGCAGTATTTT. Translation: CASSFNSNPTDTQYF. This chain connects TRBV5-1 to TRBJ2-3, with D unclear. V gave up 2 bases and J gave up 2 bases, with 12 bases separating them. CDR1 is SGHRS and CDR2 is YFSETQ in the germline V gene. The CDR3 is 15 residues long. Together with reference TRBV5-1 and TRBJ2-3, the CDR3 gives the full variable domain: KAGVTQTPRYLIKTRGQQVTLSCSPISGHRSVSWYQQTPGQGLQFLFEYFSETQRNKGNFPGRFSGRQFSNSRSEMNVSTLELGDSALYLCASSFNSNPTDTQYFGPGTRLTVL.

This clonotype showed up many times. V is TRBV28 and J is TRBJ2-5, with unresolved D. Germline loops: CDR1 MDHEN, CDR2 SYDVKM. The CDR3 contains 12 residues. Trimming took off 9 bases at V and 6 bases at J, with 14 bases between the two ends. The CDR3 sequence is CASTDRKKTQYF. The DNA for the CDR3 is TGTGCCAGTACGGACCGAAAGAAGACCCAGTACTTC.

This clonotype was counted a few times. A much larger clone differs from this one at a single base, so this may be a read error. The rearrangement uses TRBV12-3 or TRBV12-4 and TRBJ1-1, with D hard to call. The CDR3 is made up of 13 amino acids. The V and J ends lost 7 bases and 4 bases respectively, with 13 bases between them. The CDR3 coding sequence is TGTGCCAGCACCCCAGCGGTCTGCACTGAAGCTTTCTTT. Protein sequence: CASTPAVCTEAFF.

The rearrangement links TRBV5-1 to TRBJ2-1, with D uncertain. Trimming cost V 4 bases and J 0 bases, with 11 bases left between them. The CDR3 loop spans 15 amino acids. Germline V CDR1 and CDR2: SGHRS, YFSETQ. The CDR3 coding sequence is TGCGCCAGCAGCCCCTATGAGAGCTCCTACAATGAGCAGTTCTTC. Protein product: CASSPYESSYNEQFF.

A few counts support this clonotype. The rearrangement joins TRBV20-1 to TRBJ1-4; D may be TRBD1 (6 bases). The CDR3 totals 10 residues. The germline V and J ends were trimmed by 7 bases and 7 bases, with 7 bases remaining between them. CDR1 is DFQATT, CDR2 SNEGSKA, per germline (reference sequence). The CDR3 here is CSVRGEKLFF. DNA for the CDR3: TGCAGTGTCAGGGGTGAAAAACTGTTTTTT.

The rearrangement uses TRBV5-1 and TRBJ2-5; D perhaps matches TRBD1 (6 bases). The CDR3 runs to 13 residues. Germline V CDR1 and CDR2: SGHRS, YFSETQ. Trimming cost V 6 bases and J 4 bases, with 13 bases left between them. The CDR3 region has the DNA TGCGCCAGCATCTCACAGGGTAGAGAGACCCAGTACTTC. Its translation: CASISQGRETQYF.

This clonotype showed up many times. The genes are TRBV11-2 and TRBJ2-5; 9 bases fit TRBD2. V dropped 4 bases and J dropped 5; count of bases not matched to a gene: 8. CDR1 and CDR2 from the germline V gene are SGHAT and FQNNGV. The CDR3 has 15 amino acids. In nucleotides, the CDR3 is TGTGCCAGCAGCTCGACTAGCGGAGTCGGCGAGACCCAGTACTTC. Translating gives CASSSTSGVGETQYF.

The chain carries TRBV5-1 and TRBJ2-5; 13 bases fit TRBD2. The CDR3 is 18 amino acids. Germline V gene sequence: CDR1 SGHRS, CDR2 YFSETQ. With V trimmed by 4 bases and J by 2 bases, 11 bases remained unmatched. Here the CDR3 DNA reads TGCGCCAGCAGCCCTGGGACTAGCGGGATATTCTGGCAAGAGACCCAGTACTTC. It specifies CASSPGTSGIFWQETQYF.

In its sample, this clonotype was seen many times. The chain combines TRBV3-1 with TRBJ2-2; D ambiguous. Germline V gene lookup returns CDR1 LGHDT and CDR2 YNNKEL (reference sequence). V was shortened by 4 bases and J by 8 bases, with 11 bases between the two germline ends. This CDR3 is 13 amino acids long. CDR3 sequence reads: CASSRAVGGELFF. The CDR3 bases are TGTGCCAGCAGCCGTGCAGTGGGGGGGGAGCTGTTTTTT.

A word on this clonotype: One junction end does not reproduce the germline sequence, and a read error may be involved. The genes are TRBV27 and TRBJ1-5, with 7 nucleotides matching TRBD1. There are 16 residues in the CDR3. CDR1 and CDR2 (germline): MNHEY, SMNVEV (reference sequence). Here the CDR3 DNA reads TGTGCCAGCAGCCGCAGGGGGGGGGGGGACAATCAGCCCCAGCACTTT. Amino acid sequence: CASSRRGGGDNQPQHF.

V is TRBV4-1 and J is TRBJ2-7; 13 bases fit TRBD2. Trimming at V came to 0 bases and at J to 0 bases, leaving 14 bases not matched to a gene. Germline V lookup: CDR1 MGHRA, CDR2 YSYEKL. The CDR3 totals 21 residues. Here the CDR3 reads CASSQDSSATSGRPHSYEQYF. Here the CDR3 DNA reads TGCGCCAGCAGCCAAGATTCGTCTGCGACTAGCGGGAGGCCCCACTCCTACGAGCAGTACTTC.

The chain is built from TRBV25-1 and TRBJ1-6; TRBD1 agrees at 7 bases. The CDR3 runs to 12 residues. The germline gives CDR1 MGHDK, CDR2 SYGVNS. Trimming at V came to 4 bases and at J to 15 bases, leaving 6 bases not matched to a gene. The CDR3 here is CASSAFRGILHF. The CDR3 DNA reads as TGTGCCAGCAGTGCATTCAGGGGGATCCTCCACTTT.

In this sample, this clonotype turned up many times. This chain uses TRBV30 with TRBJ2-2, with no clear D. Germline lookup yields CDR1 GTSNPN and CDR2 SVGIG (reference sequence). Trimming pared 4 bases from V and 5 bases from J, leaving 5 bases between. The CDR3 consists of 11 residues. Here the CDR3 DNA reads TGTGCCTGGACCCGAACCGGGGAGCTGTTTTTT. Its protein product is CAWTRTGELFF.

This clonotype was recorded at least ten times. The chain combines TRBV6-1 with TRBJ2-5; D call uncertain. The CDR3 has 11 residues. Germline V gene sequence: CDR1 MNHNS, CDR2 SASEGT. V was cut by 6 bases and J by 3 bases, with 5 bases left in between. The CDR3: CASSKEETQYF. The CDR3 region has the DNA TGTGCCAGCAGCAAGGAAGAGACCCAGTACTTC.

At least ten counts were recorded for this clonotype. The rearrangement joins TRBV5-1 to TRBJ2-7; D remains unclear. CDR3 length: 14 amino acids. Per the germline V gene, CDR1 is SGHRS and CDR2 is YFSETQ. The V gene lost 2 bases and the J gene lost 0 bases, with 9 bases spanning the gap. CDR3: CASSFALNSYEQYF. DNA for the CDR3: TGCGCCAGCAGCTTCGCACTAAACTCCTACGAGCAGTACTTC.

This chain joins TRBV2 and TRBJ2-5; D is ambiguous. CDR1 and CDR2 from the germline V gene are SNHLY and FYNNEI. CDR3 length equals 12 residues. Trimming left V 4 bases short and J 5 bases short, with 8 bases between. The CDR3 DNA reads TGTGCCAGCAGTGGAGTTGGGGAGACCCAGTACTTC. As protein: CASSGVGETQYF.

This chain joins TRBV9 and TRBJ2-3, with 12 nucleotides matching TRBD2. The CDR3 is made up of 16 amino acids. The germline gives CDR1 SGDLS, CDR2 YYNGEE. V shed 4 bases, J shed 3 bases, and the junction held 6 bases outside the gene matches. The CDR3, as DNA: TGTGCCAGCAGCCCTCTAGCGGGAGGGCCGACAGATACGCAGTATTTT. This translates into CASSPLAGGPTDTQYF. Based on the CDR3 plus reference TRBV9 and TRBJ2-3, the full variable domain is DSGVTQTPKHLITATGQRVTLRCSPRSGDLSVYWYQQSLDQGLQFLIQYYNGEERAKGNILERFSAQQFPDLHSELNLSSLELGDSALYFCASSPLAGGPTDTQYFGPGTRLTVL.

The CDR3 here is CAWNEQYNEQFF. CDR3 bases: TGTGCCTGGAATGAACAGTACAATGAGCAGTTCTTC. The chain combines TRBV30 with TRBJ2-1; D gene unclear. Trimming shortened V by 4 bases and J by 4 bases, and 8 bases separated the two germline ends. Germline V CDR1 and CDR2: GTSNPN, SVGIG (reference sequence). The CDR3 consists of 12 residues.

This clonotype was detected many times. The gene calls are TRBV15 and TRBJ1-2, with TRBD1 as a possible D gene (6 bases). Trimming left V 7 bases short and J 4 bases short, with 19 bases between. The CDR3 length is 15 residues. Germline assignment: CDR1 LNHNV and CDR2 YYDKDF (reference sequence). As DNA, the CDR3 is TGTGCCACCACTTCAGCGGGGGCTCTTTTCTATGGCTACACCTTC. The encoded protein is CATTSAGALFYGYTF. Filled out from reference TRBV15 and TRBJ1-2, the complete variable domain reads DAMVIQNPRYQVTQFGKPVTLSCSQTLNHNVMYWYQQKSSQAPKLLFHYYDKDFNNEADTPDNFQSRRPNTSFCFLDIRSPGLGDTAMYLCATTSAGALFYGYTFGSGTRLTVV.

This rearrangement joins TRBV3-1 to TRBJ2-2, with unresolved D. Germline CDR1 reads LGHDT; CDR2 reads YNNKEL (reference sequence). V lost 1 base to trimming and J lost 0 bases, with 9 bases between them. The CDR3 covers 16 residues. CDR3 sequence: CASSQVNAANTGELFF. CDR3 nucleotide sequence: TGTGCCAGCAGCCAAGTCAATGCCGCGAACACCGGGGAGCTGTTTTTT.

The chain recombines TRBV20-1 with TRBJ1-6; 9 bases are shared with TRBD1. V was pared by 1 base and J by 9 bases, with 4 bases of the junction left unmatched. Germline loops: CDR1 DFQATT, CDR2 SNEGSKA (reference sequence). The CDR3 runs to 14 residues. Written as DNA, the CDR3 is TGCAGTGCTAGAGTCCCGGGACAGGGTTCACCCCTCCACTTT. This translates into CSARVPGQGSPLHF.

Regarding this clonotype: This may stem from a read error, because a much larger clone lies one nucleotide away. The chain employs TRBV2 and TRBJ2-7, with 10 bases lining up with TRBD1. This CDR3 comprises 15 residues. From germline, CDR1 is SNHLY and CDR2 FYNNEI. The CDR3 region has the DNA TGTGTCAGCAGAAGAGGGACAGGGGCGTCCTACGAGCAGTACTTC. It yields the protein CVSRRGTGASYEQYF.

V is TRBV4-1 and J is TRBJ1-2, with 7 positions matching TRBD1. Unmatched junction bases numbered 4, after V lost 2 bases and J lost 7 bases. Germline loops: CDR1 MGHRA, CDR2 YSYEKL. The CDR3 consists of 13 residues. The chain's CDR3 is CASSQLTGTGYTF. The DNA of the CDR3 is TGCGCCAGCAGCCAATTGACAGGGACTGGCTACACCTTC.

The gene calls are TRBV18 and TRBJ1-2; the D is unclear. The CDR3 has 15 residues. From germline, CDR1 is KGHSH and CDR2 LQKENI. V was cut by 3 bases and J by 0 bases, with 11 bases left in between. CDR3 sequence reads: CASSPREHPNYGYTF. Written as DNA, the CDR3 is TGTGCCAGCTCACCCCGAGAACATCCTAACTATGGCTACACCTTC.

A few counts support this clonotype. The V call is TRBV5-5, the J call TRBJ1-4; D not certain. V was cut by 4 bases and J by 1 base, with 11 bases left in between. Germline V gene data show CDR1 as SGHKS and CDR2 as YYEKEE (reference sequence). This CDR3 is 15 amino acids long. The chain's CDR3 is CASSPGRLTNEKLFF. CDR3 nucleotide sequence: TGTGCCAGCAGCCCGGGGAGGCTAACTAATGAAAAACTGTTTTTT.

The rearrangement joins TRBV9 to TRBJ2-2, with D perhaps matching TRBD1 or TRBD2 (5 bases each). The CDR3 covers 16 residues. Trimming cost V 2 bases and J 3 bases, with 14 bases left between them. Germline V lookup: CDR1 SGDLS, CDR2 YYNGEE. CDR3 nucleotide sequence: TGTGCCAGCAGCGTGGGGACGATCGGGGACACCGGGGAGCTGTTTTTT. It translates to CASSVGTIGDTGELFF. Drawing the rest from reference TRBV9 and TRBJ2-2, the complete variable domain is DSGVTQTPKHLITATGQRVTLRCSPRSGDLSVYWYQQSLDQGLQFLIQYYNGEERAKGNILERFSAQQFPDLHSELNLSSLELGDSALYFCASSVGTIGDTGELFFGEGSRLTVL.